This TCR beta chain is drawn from a study of CD8 T cells in ankylosing spondylitis. MiXCR, run by TCRdb on the 5' RACE reads, gives a single entry per CDR3 protein. This table has fewer than 250,000 distinct CDR3 sequences, under 12% appearing once. The sequence derives from a male donor with ankylosing spondylitis or in good health (not recorded which). The sample comprised blood, either unsorted or a sorted T cell fraction (not recorded which).

The CDR3 region has the DNA TGTGCCTGGAGTGAGGGACCCGACGAGCAGTACTTC. Its translation is CAWSEGPDEQYF. The gene calls are TRBV30 and TRBJ2-7; D is possibly TRBD1 or TRBD2 (5 bases each). The V and J ends lost 1 base and 5 bases respectively, with 9 bases between them. The CDR3 runs 12 residues. Germline loops: CDR1 GTSNPN, CDR2 SVGIG (reference sequence).